This T cell receptor (beta chain) was captured by sequencing in a study of blood T cell repertoires in COVID-19. At the level of the study: Samples representing acute and convalescent COVID-19 were sourced from the United States, Italy and Spain. From T cells, B-cell-depleted T cells, or PBMCs came the material, which was cDNA or gDNA.

Germline V gene data show CDR1 as SGDLS and CDR2 as YYNGEE. V was pared by 4 bases and J by 9 bases, with 11 bases between. The length of the CDR3 is 11 residues. Authors' processing steps: Amplification with reference gene primers provided the estimates of nucleated cell counts. Here immunoSEQ multiplex PCR was the method, and the copy in TCRdb shows in-frame clones only, minus some. V, J and clone size are taken as reported in that table, and D and trimming were inferred from the DNA itself. The sample comprises about 140,000 clones, around 80% of which are singletons, and roughly 10% rests with the top ten.

This chain connects TRBV9 to TRBJ2-7; D not certain. Sequenced: peripheral blood. The sequence was collected from a woman of 80 years or more in a cohort sampled during active or convalescent COVID-19. DNA of the CDR3: TGTGCCAGCAGCACCCCATGGGCGCAGTACGTC. It codes for CASSTPWAQYV.